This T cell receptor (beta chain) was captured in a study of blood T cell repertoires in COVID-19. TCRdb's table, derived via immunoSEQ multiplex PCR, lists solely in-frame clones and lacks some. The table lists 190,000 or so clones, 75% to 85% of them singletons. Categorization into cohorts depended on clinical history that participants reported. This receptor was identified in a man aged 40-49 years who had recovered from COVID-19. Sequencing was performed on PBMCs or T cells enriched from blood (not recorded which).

The CDR3 DNA sequence: TGTGCCAGCAGCCCTCTAGAGAAGGGACAGCGGTGGGAAAAACTGTTTTTT. Translated, it gives CASSPLEKGQRWEKLFF. V is TRBV7-3 and J is TRBJ1-4; the match to TRBD1 covers 7 bases. The CDR3 runs to 17 residues. The V segment lost 5 bases and the J segment 8 bases; nucleotides outside the gene matches: 17. CDR1 is SGHTA, CDR2 FQGTGA, per germline.